This TCR beta chain was captured in a study of blood T cell repertoires in COVID-19. Study summary: T cells, B-cell-depleted T cells, or PBMCs provided the cDNA or gDNA that served as material.

Original handling: Estimated nucleated cell counts came from reference gene primer amplification. TCRdb's table, derived via immunoSEQ multiplex PCR, lists solely in-frame clones and lacks some. From that table come the V and J calls and clone size; the DNA was used to work out D and trimming. The sample contains roughly 120,000 clones, roughly 90% of which appear only once. CDR1 is SGDLS and CDR2 is YYNGEE in the germline V gene. The CDR3 has 15 residues. Germline trimming cut 0 bases from V and 7 bases from J; bases unmatched to any gene: 4. Seattle patients were enrolled during active infection and followed longitudinally.

The TCR sequence derives from a man aged 60-69 years with COVID-19, enrolled during active disease. Sequences were obtained from peripheral blood. The chain has TRBV9 and TRBJ2-1, with 10 bases aligning to TRBD2. CDR3 nucleotide sequence: TGTGCCAGCAGCGTAGTTTGGACTAGCGGAAATGAGCAGTTCTTC. It codes for CASSVVWTSGNEQFF.